The 5 T cell receptor beta chains presented below share a single source sample, sequenced in a study of cytomegalovirus exposure and HLA in healthy donors. The PCR contained 60 Vbeta and 13 Jbeta primers. TCRdb's table, derived via immunoSEQ multiplex PCR, lists solely in-frame clones and lacks some. The sample lists around 67,000 clones, about 60% occurring once. The sequenced sample was PBMCs. These receptors all stem from a woman in her 50s in good health and CMV-seronegative.

This clone showed up just a few times. The chain has TRBV6-5 and TRBJ1-1; a weak D match, TRBD1 (5 bases). Trimming cost V 2 bases and J 7 bases, with 8 bases left between them. Per the germline V gene, CDR1 is MNHEY and CDR2 is SVGAGI. The CDR3 consists of 12 residues. The CDR3 region has the DNA TGTGCCAGCAGTTACAACGGGGGTGAAGCTTTCTTT. The encoded protein is CASSYNGGEAFF.

The rearrangement joins TRBV5-1 to TRBJ2-6, with TRBD1 matching over 7 bases. J gave up 0 bases and V 5 bases, and 5 bases lay outside the gene matches. The germline V gene encodes CDR1 SGHRS and CDR2 YFSETQ. This CDR3 region has 16 residues. CDR3 amino acids: CASRVQGPSGANVLTF. For the CDR3, the DNA is TGCGCCAGCAGGGTACAGGGGCCCTCTGGGGCCAACGTCCTGACTTTC.

Only one count was recorded for this clone. The J gene is TRBJ1-1, the V gene TRBV9, with D perhaps matching TRBD1 (5 bases). V lost 0 bases and J lost 6, with 15 bases in between. This CDR3 comprises 15 residues. From germline, CDR1 is SGDLS and CDR2 YYNGEE. CDR3 coding DNA: TGTGCCAGCAGCGTAGTCTCAGGGCTCAGGGCTGAAGCTTTCTTT. Its protein is CASSVVSGLRAEAFF.

The chain has TRBV19 and TRBJ1-2, with 9 bases fitting TRBD1. The CDR3 covers 16 residues. Germline V gives CDR1 LNHDA, CDR2 SQIVND (reference sequence). The V gene end was trimmed by 1 base and the J gene end by 7 bases; junction bases not matched to a gene: 10. CDR3 in amino acids: CASSIGVGDRVTGYTF. The CDR3 DNA reads as TGTGCCAGTAGTATAGGGGTAGGGGACAGGGTAACTGGCTACACCTTC.

V is TRBV19 and J is TRBJ1-2, with unresolved D. This CDR3 has 13 residues. V lost 1 base and J lost 5, with 8 bases in between. Germline-derived CDR1 and CDR2 are LNHDA and SQIVND (reference sequence). DNA of the CDR3: TGTGCCAGTAGTATAGGTTCGTCTTATGGCTACACCTTC. The encoded protein is CASSIGSSYGYTF.